A selection of T cell receptor beta chains follows, all from one sample in a study of identical twins. TCRdb reprocessed the 5' RACE reads with MiXCR, giving one entry per CDR3 protein. The top ten hold about 9% of the sample, which has about 240,000 distinct CDR3 sequences, roughly a tenth seen once. The specimen sequenced was memory T cells sorted from blood. These receptors all come from a man between 45 and 60 years old in good health. CDR3s include the opening cysteine and the closing phenylalanine or tryptophan. Each record gives: D gene, V gene, J gene, clone size, CDR3 protein, CDR3 DNA. A D gene is named only where the DNA matches it firmly. Expanded clones are given a class, and other clones once, few, many or no size at all.

.	TRBV12-3/TRBV12-4	TRBJ2-5	.	CASSFSRGAQETQYF	TGTGCCAGCAGTTTCTCTCGGGGCGCCCAAGAGACCCAGTACTTC
.	TRBV5-1	TRBJ2-7	many	CASSLTTVVYEQYF	TGCGCCAGCAGCTTAACAACAGTTGTCTACGAGCAGTACTTC
TRBD1	TRBV29-1	TRBJ2-1	few	CSDRTGANEQFF	TGCAGCGACCGGACAGGGGCGAATGAGCAGTTCTTC
.	TRBV28	TRBJ1-1	many	CASAAVNTEAFF	TGTGCCAGCGCCGCTGTGAACACTGAAGCTTTCTTT
.	TRBV5-1	TRBJ1-6	many	CASSLAVQGYSPLHF	TGCGCCAGCAGCTTGGCCGTCCAGGGATATTCACCCCTCCACTTT
TRBD2	TRBV5-5	TRBJ2-3	few	CASSLGAGGRADTQYF	TGTGCCAGCAGCTTGGGAGCGGGGGGACGGGCAGATACGCAGTATTTT
.	TRBV12-3/TRBV12-4	TRBJ1-5	many	CASSLLQSNQPQHF	TGTGCCAGCAGTTTATTACAGAGCAATCAGCCCCAGCATTTT
.	TRBV5-5	TRBJ1-6	many	CASSLEEIYNSPLHF	TGTGCCAGCAGCTTGGAGGAAATTTATAATTCACCCCTCCACTTT
.	TRBV10-3	TRBJ2-7	once	CAIGTNEQYF	TGTGCCATCGGCACAAACGAGCAGTACTTC
.	TRBV29-1	TRBJ1-1	few	CSTTQGSTEAFF	TGCAGCACGACCCAGGGGAGCACTGAAGCTTTCTTT
.	TRBV20-1	TRBJ2-2	.	CSAEGGGFNTGELFF	TGCAGTGCTGAGGGGGGGGGCTTTAACACCGGGGAGCTGTTTTTT
.	TRBV5-1	TRBJ1-3	.	CASSLAGGFSGNTIYF	TGCGCCAGCAGCTTGGCCGGGGGTTTCTCTGGAAACACCATATATTTT
.	TRBV20-1	TRBJ1-5	few	CSARDPGYVGQPQHF	TGCAGTGCTAGAGATCCGGGGTACGTGGGTCAGCCCCAGCATTTT
.	TRBV29-1	TRBJ2-1	few	CSVVAGVRNEQFF	TGCAGCGTTGTTGCAGGGGTGAGGAATGAGCAGTTCTTC
TRBD1	TRBV6-2/TRBV6-3	TRBJ1-3	many	CASRSPGQGTGNTIYF	TGTGCCAGCAGATCGCCTGGACAGGGCACCGGAAACACCATATATTTT
.	TRBV9	TRBJ1-3	many	CASSPWGRNSGNTIYF	TGTGCCAGCAGCCCGTGGGGTAGGAACTCTGGAAACACCATATATTTT
.	TRBV5-1	TRBJ1-1	few	CASSLGQRGGVYMNTEAFF	TGCGCCAGCAGCTTGGGGCAGCGTGGAGGGGTGTATATGAACACTGAAGCTTTCTTT
.	TRBV20-1	TRBJ2-7	.	CSAREPQGFYEQYF	TGCAGTGCTAGAGAGCCACAGGGTTTCTACGAGCAGTACTTC
.	TRBV7-3	TRBJ2-1	many	CASSPPGWAQNEQFF	TGTGCCAGCAGCCCGCCGGGTTGGGCCCAAAATGAGCAGTTCTTC
.	TRBV19	TRBJ2-5	.	CASSISGSEETQYF	TGTGCCAGTAGTATCTCAGGGAGTGAGGAGACCCAGTACTTC
TRBD2	TRBV3-1	TRBJ2-7	few	CASSQWGGEQYF	TGTGCCAGCAGCCAATGGGGGGGCGAGCAGTACTTC
TRBD2	TRBV4-2	TRBJ2-5	many	CASSQELAGSGETQYF	TGTGCCAGCAGCCAGGAACTAGCGGGGTCCGGGGAGACCCAGTACTTC